Listed below are T cell receptor beta chains from one sample, sequenced in a study of T-cell reconstitution after alpha-beta-depleted transplantation in children. MiXCR was run by TCRdb on the PCR reads, yielding one entry per CDR3 protein. The sample yields 250,000 to 400,000 distinct CDR3 sequences, around 25% seen once. The sample was PBMCs, mostly from graft donor cells, taken 180 days after TCRalphabeta/CD19-depleted stem cell transplant. The receptors originated from a male patient aged 10 to 17 who had a stem cell transplant for acute lymphoblastic leukemia, so the T cells may come from the graft donor. CDR3s include the opening cysteine and the closing phenylalanine or tryptophan. D genes are given only for firm matches. Where a row states a size, it is once, few, many or the class of an expanded clone; other rows omit it.

j_gene: TRBJ2-1
d_gene: .
abundance: few
v_gene: TRBV12-3/TRBV12-4
CDR3nt: TGTGCCAGCGGGCAGGGGAGGTCCTACAATGAGCAGTTCTTC
CDR3aa: CASGQGRSYNEQFF

j_gene: TRBJ2-1
d_gene: TRBD1
abundance: few
v_gene: TRBV19
CDR3nt: TGTGCCAGTAGGGCCGGGACAGGGTATTACAATGAGCAGTTCTTC
CDR3aa: CASRAGTGYYNEQFF

j_gene: TRBJ1-1
d_gene: .
abundance: many
v_gene: TRBV12-3/TRBV12-4
CDR3nt: TGTGCCAGCAGTTTGGCAGGCGAGAACACTGAAGCTTTCTTT
CDR3aa: CASSLAGENTEAFF

j_gene: TRBJ2-3
d_gene: TRBD2
abundance: few
v_gene: TRBV20-1
CDR3nt: TGCAGTGCTAGCGGTAGCGGGTACGCAGATACGCAGTATTTT
CDR3aa: CSASGSGYADTQYF

j_gene: TRBJ2-7
d_gene: .
abundance: few
v_gene: TRBV7-7
CDR3nt: TGTGCCAGCAGCTTACAGGGTGGGTCCGAGCAGTACTTC
CDR3aa: CASSLQGGSEQYF

j_gene: TRBJ2-2
d_gene: .
abundance: .
v_gene: TRBV5-1
CDR3nt: TGCGCCAGCAAAGGACAGAACACCGGGGAGCTGTTTTTT
CDR3aa: CASKGQNTGELFF

j_gene: TRBJ1-5
d_gene: .
abundance: .
v_gene: TRBV27
CDR3nt: TGTGCCAGCAGTTTAAATGGACTGACCTATCAGCCCCAGCATTTT
CDR3aa: CASSLNGLTYQPQHF

j_gene: TRBJ2-7
d_gene: .
abundance: .
v_gene: TRBV5-1
CDR3nt: TGCGCCAGCAGCGGCTTCTTGAGCTCCTACGAGCAGTACTTC
CDR3aa: CASSGFLSSYEQYF

j_gene: TRBJ2-1
d_gene: .
abundance: .
v_gene: TRBV18
CDR3nt: TGTGCCAGCTCACCCTACAGAAGCTCCTACAATGAGCAGTTCTTC
CDR3aa: CASSPYRSSYNEQFF

j_gene: TRBJ2-7
d_gene: .
abundance: few
v_gene: TRBV7-9
CDR3nt: TGTGCCAGCAGCCCTGGACATCCCCTGGACGAGCAGTACTTC
CDR3aa: CASSPGHPLDEQYF

j_gene: TRBJ2-5
d_gene: TRBD2
abundance: few
v_gene: TRBV12-3/TRBV12-4
CDR3nt: TGTGCCAGCAGTTTAGGAGCCCTAGCGGGGGTGGAAGAGACCCAGTACTTC
CDR3aa: CASSLGALAGVEETQYF

j_gene: TRBJ2-7
d_gene: .
abundance: .
v_gene: TRBV9
CDR3nt: TGTGCCAGCAGCGCCGGAACCGTGAACGAGCAGTACTTC
CDR3aa: CASSAGTVNEQYF

j_gene: TRBJ2-6
d_gene: TRBD1
abundance: .
v_gene: TRBV27
CDR3nt: TGTGCCAGCAGCCAGGGGGTTTTTGGGGCCAACGTCCTGACTTTC
CDR3aa: CASSQGVFGANVLTF

j_gene: TRBJ2-7
d_gene: TRBD2
abundance: .
v_gene: TRBV4-1
CDR3nt: TGCGCCAGCAGCCAAGGCCCTAGCGGTTACTACGAGCAGTACTTC
CDR3aa: CASSQGPSGYYEQYF

j_gene: TRBJ1-1
d_gene: .
abundance: few
v_gene: TRBV27
CDR3nt: TGTGCCAGCAGTTTCGAACCGATGAACACTGAAGCTTTCTTT
CDR3aa: CASSFEPMNTEAFF

j_gene: TRBJ1-1
d_gene: .
abundance: .
v_gene: TRBV5-5
CDR3nt: TGTGCCAGCAGCTTCGGGGGGGACACTGAAGCTTTCTTT
CDR3aa: CASSFGGDTEAFF

j_gene: TRBJ2-3
d_gene: .
abundance: few
v_gene: TRBV5-6
CDR3nt: TGTGCCAGCAGCAGGGGAGTGTATACGCAGTATTTT
CDR3aa: CASSRGVYTQYF

j_gene: TRBJ2-7
d_gene: .
abundance: few
v_gene: TRBV28
CDR3nt: TGTGCCAGCAGTTTCCCGGGGAGCCCCTACGAGCAGTACTTC
CDR3aa: CASSFPGSPYEQYF

j_gene: TRBJ1-1
d_gene: .
abundance: .
v_gene: TRBV14
CDR3nt: TGTGCCAGCAGCCAACGCGTCCACGCTGAAGCTTTCTTT
CDR3aa: CASSQRVHAEAFF

j_gene: TRBJ2-7
d_gene: TRBD1
abundance: .
v_gene: TRBV27
CDR3nt: TGTGCCAGCAGTTGGACCGGGACAGGGCTGTACTACGAGCAGTACTTC
CDR3aa: CASSWTGTGLYYEQYF

j_gene: TRBJ2-6
d_gene: TRBD1
abundance: few
v_gene: TRBV10-3
CDR3nt: TGTGCCATCAGCGGACAGGACTCTGGGGCCAACGTCCTGACTTTC
CDR3aa: CAISGQDSGANVLTF

j_gene: TRBJ2-7
d_gene: .
abundance: .
v_gene: TRBV6-5
CDR3nt: TGTGCCAGCAGTTACGGGCAGCCCTACGAGCAGTACTTC
CDR3aa: CASSYGQPYEQYF

j_gene: TRBJ1-4
d_gene: TRBD1
abundance: .
v_gene: TRBV7-3
CDR3nt: TGTGCCAGCAGCTTAACGGGGACAGGGCCTGAGGGAGTCAATGAAAAACTGTTTTTT
CDR3aa: CASSLTGTGPEGVNEKLFF

j_gene: TRBJ2-7
d_gene: TRBD2
abundance: few
v_gene: TRBV7-2
CDR3nt: TGTGCCAGCAGCCCGGGACTAGGGCAGTACTTC
CDR3aa: CASSPGLGQYF

j_gene: TRBJ2-7
d_gene: .
abundance: .
v_gene: TRBV3-1
CDR3nt: TGTGCCAGCAAGGAACAGTTAAGAGGCGAGCAGTACTTC
CDR3aa: CASKEQLRGEQYF

j_gene: TRBJ2-7
d_gene: TRBD1
abundance: .
v_gene: TRBV10-2
CDR3nt: TGCGCCAGCGAGACAGGGGTAGCCTACGAGCAGTACTTC
CDR3aa: CASETGVAYEQYF

j_gene: TRBJ2-5
d_gene: TRBD2
abundance: .
v_gene: TRBV28
CDR3nt: TGTGCCAGCAGTTTCCTAGCGGGAGGGCTCTCCCAAGAGACCCAGTACTTC
CDR3aa: CASSFLAGGLSQETQYF

j_gene: TRBJ2-7
d_gene: .
abundance: .
v_gene: TRBV7-6
CDR3nt: TGTGCCAGCAGCTTAGTAGGTGACAACTACGAGCAGTACTTC
CDR3aa: CASSLVGDNYEQYF

j_gene: TRBJ2-1
d_gene: TRBD2
abundance: .
v_gene: TRBV7-8
CDR3nt: TGTGCCAGCAGCCCTCTTTTACTAGCGGGAGGGGACAATGAGCAGTTCTTC
CDR3aa: CASSPLLLAGGDNEQFF

j_gene: TRBJ2-7
d_gene: .
abundance: .
v_gene: TRBV14
CDR3nt: TGTGCCAGCAGTCCCACGAGGGGGAGATCCTACGAGCAGTACTTC
CDR3aa: CASSPTRGRSYEQYF

j_gene: TRBJ2-7
d_gene: .
abundance: .
v_gene: TRBV7-3
CDR3nt: TGTGCCAGCAGCTTATCACACCTCTACGAGCAGTACTTC
CDR3aa: CASSLSHLYEQYF

j_gene: TRBJ1-6
d_gene: TRBD1
abundance: few
v_gene: TRBV12-3/TRBV12-4
CDR3nt: TGTGCCAGCAAGGCTAAAACAGGGGGAAATTCACCCCTCCACTTT
CDR3aa: CASKAKTGGNSPLHF

j_gene: TRBJ2-3
d_gene: .
abundance: .
v_gene: TRBV9
CDR3nt: TGTGCCAGCAGCGCCTCCCGAGCCGCAACGCCCGTGGATACGCAGTATTTT
CDR3aa: CASSASRAATPVDTQYF

j_gene: TRBJ2-7
d_gene: TRBD2
abundance: .
v_gene: TRBV5-5
CDR3nt: TGTGCCAGCAGCCCCAGGACTAGCCGGCGGCTTGGGGAGCAGTACTTC
CDR3aa: CASSPRTSRRLGEQYF

j_gene: TRBJ1-2
d_gene: .
abundance: .
v_gene: TRBV5-1
CDR3nt: TGCGCCAGCAGACTGGACCCCTGGGGCTACACCTTC
CDR3aa: CASRLDPWGYTF

j_gene: TRBJ2-6
d_gene: .
abundance: many
v_gene: TRBV5-1
CDR3nt: TGCGCCAGCAGCTTGGAGGTCTCTGGGGCCAACGTCCTGACTTTC
CDR3aa: CASSLEVSGANVLTF

j_gene: TRBJ2-1
d_gene: .
abundance: .
v_gene: TRBV7-9
CDR3nt: TGTGCCAGCAGCCTAATCATCTACAATGAGCAGTTCTTC
CDR3aa: CASSLIIYNEQFF

j_gene: TRBJ1-2
d_gene: .
abundance: .
v_gene: TRBV12-3/TRBV12-4
CDR3nt: TGTGCCAGCAGTTTCGGCGGCGACTATGGCTACACCTTC
CDR3aa: CASSFGGDYGYTF

j_gene: TRBJ2-2
d_gene: TRBD2
abundance: .
v_gene: TRBV5-1
CDR3nt: TGCGCCAGCAGCTTAGGCCGGACTAGCGGGATCACCGGGGAGCTGTTTTTT
CDR3aa: CASSLGRTSGITGELFF

j_gene: TRBJ2-7
d_gene: .
abundance: .
v_gene: TRBV7-9
CDR3nt: TGTGCCAGCAGCTCACCCCATGGTCCGGGGGCCTCCTACGAGCAGTACTTC
CDR3aa: CASSSPHGPGASYEQYF

j_gene: TRBJ2-1
d_gene: .
abundance: few
v_gene: TRBV24-1
CDR3nt: TGTGCCACCAGTGATGCCAATGAGCAGTTCTTC
CDR3aa: CATSDANEQFF

j_gene: TRBJ2-4
d_gene: .
abundance: .
v_gene: TRBV12-3/TRBV12-4
CDR3nt: TGTGCCAGCAGTTTAACAGGGACAAAAAACATTCAGTACTTC
CDR3aa: CASSLTGTKNIQYF

j_gene: TRBJ2-2
d_gene: .
abundance: few
v_gene: TRBV7-2
CDR3nt: TGTGCCAGCAGCATAAGAACCAACACCGGGGAGCTGTTTTTT
CDR3aa: CASSIRTNTGELFF

j_gene: TRBJ2-3
d_gene: TRBD1
abundance: .
v_gene: TRBV4-1
CDR3nt: TGCGCCAGCAGCCAAGTTACCTTGGGACAGGGCCTCACAGATACGCAGTATTTT
CDR3aa: CASSQVTLGQGLTDTQYF

j_gene: TRBJ2-2
d_gene: .
abundance: few
v_gene: TRBV12-3/TRBV12-4
CDR3nt: TGTGCCAGCAGTTTCTACCGCACCGGGGAGCTGTTTTTT
CDR3aa: CASSFYRTGELFF

j_gene: TRBJ2-5
d_gene: .
abundance: few
v_gene: TRBV29-1
CDR3nt: TGCAGCGTAGAGGGGGGCCCTCGGGTGGAGACCCAGTACTTC
CDR3aa: CSVEGGPRVETQYF

j_gene: TRBJ2-5
d_gene: TRBD1
abundance: .
v_gene: TRBV7-6
CDR3nt: TGTGCCAGCAGCTCGACGACAGGGGTGGAGACCCAGTACTTC
CDR3aa: CASSSTTGVETQYF

j_gene: TRBJ2-4
d_gene: TRBD1
abundance: .
v_gene: TRBV11-2
CDR3nt: TGTGCCAGCAGCCCTCCGTACGGGACAGCCTTCCTCAAAAACATTCAGTACTTC
CDR3aa: CASSPPYGTAFLKNIQYF

j_gene: TRBJ2-3
d_gene: .
abundance: .
v_gene: TRBV6-5
CDR3nt: TGTGCCAGCAGTTACCAGCGCACAGATACGCAGTATTTT
CDR3aa: CASSYQRTDTQYF

j_gene: TRBJ2-7
d_gene: .
abundance: few
v_gene: TRBV21-1
CDR3nt: TGTGCCAGCAGCAAAGGATCCGGACACCGGTACGAGCAGTACTTC
CDR3aa: CASSKGSGHRYEQYF

j_gene: TRBJ2-5
d_gene: .
abundance: .
v_gene: TRBV29-1
CDR3nt: TGCAGCGTCGTCCATAGATTAGAGACCCAGTACTTC
CDR3aa: CSVVHRLETQYF

j_gene: TRBJ2-5
d_gene: TRBD1
abundance: few
v_gene: TRBV25-1
CDR3nt: TGTGCCAGCAGCCTGCGGCCCCGGGACAGGGTTTCCCAAGAGACCCAGTACTTC
CDR3aa: CASSLRPRDRVSQETQYF

j_gene: TRBJ1-1
d_gene: .
abundance: .
v_gene: TRBV4-1
CDR3nt: TGCGCCAGCAGCCACGCCTACCAGGGGAGCACTGAAGCTTTCTTT
CDR3aa: CASSHAYQGSTEAFF

j_gene: TRBJ1-2
d_gene: .
abundance: few
v_gene: TRBV15
CDR3nt: TGTGCCACCAGCAGAGTGAGGGGCTTCTATGGCTACACCTTC
CDR3aa: CATSRVRGFYGYTF

j_gene: TRBJ2-3
d_gene: TRBD2
abundance: few
v_gene: TRBV6-1
CDR3nt: TGTGCCAGCAGTGGGGGAGGGCCCCCAGATACGCAGTATTTT
CDR3aa: CASSGGGPPDTQYF

j_gene: TRBJ2-7
d_gene: TRBD1
abundance: .
v_gene: TRBV4-1
CDR3nt: TGCGCCAGCAGCCAAGAACCACAGGGGGCCTCCTACGAGCAGTACTTC
CDR3aa: CASSQEPQGASYEQYF

j_gene: TRBJ2-7
d_gene: .
abundance: many
v_gene: TRBV2
CDR3nt: TGTGCCAGCAGTGAGGGGGGAGCGGAGACCTACGAGCAGTACTTC
CDR3aa: CASSEGGAETYEQYF

j_gene: TRBJ1-4
d_gene: .
abundance: .
v_gene: TRBV7-6
CDR3nt: TGTGCCAGCAGCTTAGGGTGGCAGCTTAATGAAAAACTGTTTTTT
CDR3aa: CASSLGWQLNEKLFF

j_gene: TRBJ1-6
d_gene: TRBD1
abundance: few
v_gene: TRBV6-1
CDR3nt: TGTGCCAGCAGCCGACAGGGGGCAATTTCACCCCTCCACTTT
CDR3aa: CASSRQGAISPLHF